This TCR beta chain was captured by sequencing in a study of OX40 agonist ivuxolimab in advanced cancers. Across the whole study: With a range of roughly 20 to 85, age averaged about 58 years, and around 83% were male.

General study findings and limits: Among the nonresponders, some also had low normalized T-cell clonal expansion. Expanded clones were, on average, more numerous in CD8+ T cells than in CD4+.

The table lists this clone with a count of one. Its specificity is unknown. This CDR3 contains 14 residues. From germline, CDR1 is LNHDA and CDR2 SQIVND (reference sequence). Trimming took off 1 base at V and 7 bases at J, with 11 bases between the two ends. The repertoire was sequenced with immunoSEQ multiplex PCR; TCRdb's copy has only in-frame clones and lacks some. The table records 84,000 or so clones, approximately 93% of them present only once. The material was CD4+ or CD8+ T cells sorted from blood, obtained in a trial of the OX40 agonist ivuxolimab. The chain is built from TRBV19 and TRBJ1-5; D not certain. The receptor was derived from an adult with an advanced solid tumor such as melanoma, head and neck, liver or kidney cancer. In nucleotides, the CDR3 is TGTGCCAGTAGTATAGCTTCGCTTGGACAGCCCCAGCATTTT. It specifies CASSIASLGQPQHF. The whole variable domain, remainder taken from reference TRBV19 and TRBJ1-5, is DGGITQSPKYLFRKEGQNVTLSCEQNLNHDAMYWYRQDPGQGLRLIYYSQIVNDFQKGDIAEGYSVSREKKESFPLTVTSAQKNPTAFYLCASSIASLGQPQHFGDGTRLSIL.